The 10 T cell receptor beta chains reported below all come from one sample, sequenced in a study of human T cells and chemical hapten exposure. TCRdb recomputed calls from the RACE reads with MiXCR, one row per CDR3 protein. Among about 140,000 distinct CDR3 sequences listed, about an eighth were seen once. Indicated time point: patch test 2, 6 weeks after DPC sensitization. Sample treatment: therapeutic diphenylcyclopropenone sensitization with weekly scalp DPC. Material: whole blood, obtained in connection with sensitization to the hapten diphenylcyclopropenone (DPC). These receptors were taken from a woman aged 45-60 years with alopecia areata. Some clones in this sample may be carry-over from other donors' samples.

This clonotype was counted at least ten times. This chain connects TRBV14 to TRBJ1-1, with a weak D call TRBD1 (5 bases). CDR1 is SGHDN, CDR2 FVKESK, per germline. The CDR3 is 13 amino acids. Trimming removed 6 bases at V and 0 bases at J, with 8 bases between. The CDR3 DNA is TGTGCCAGCAGTCGACAGATGAACACTGAAGCTTTCTTT. As protein: CASSRQMNTEAFF.

The chain uses TRBV14 and TRBJ1-1; weak D call: TRBD1 (6 bases). This CDR3 is built from 15 residues. Germline V CDR1 and CDR2: SGHDN, FVKESK. V was trimmed by 5 bases and J by 11 bases, leaving 24 bases between them. The CDR3 coding sequence is TGTGCCAGCAGCAATCAGAAGACCAGCAGGGGATGGGCTTTCTTT. It is translated as CASSNQKTSRGWAFF.

This clonotype appeared a few times. V usage is TRBV29-1 and J usage is TRBJ1-1; D is unresolved. The CDR3 is made up of 11 amino acids. Germline V gives CDR1 SQVTM, CDR2 ANQGSEA. The V end was cut by 5 bases, the J end by 3 bases, with 7 bases between. As DNA, the CDR3 is TGCAGCGTTACAGCCTACACTGAAGCTTTCTTT. Its translation: CSVTAYTEAFF. Combining the CDR3 with reference TRBV29-1 and TRBJ1-1 gives the whole variable domain SAVISQKPSRDICQRGTSLTIQCQVDSQVTMMFWYRQQPGQSLTLIATANQGSEATYESGFVIDKFPISRPNLTFSTLTVSNMSPEDSSIYLCSVTAYTEAFFGQGTRLTVV.

The V call is TRBV3-1, the J call TRBJ2-4; 9 bases line up with TRBD1. The germline CDR1 and CDR2 sequences are LGHDT and YNNKEL (reference sequence). This CDR3 has 14 amino acids. With V trimmed by 8 bases and J by 8 bases, 10 bases remained unmatched. The CDR3 here is CASSTGGHRDIQYF. CDR3 sequence (DNA): TGTGCCAGCTCTACAGGGGGCCATCGGGACATTCAGTACTTC.

V usage is TRBV6-5 and J usage is TRBJ2-2; unclear D gene. Deletions cut 0 bases from V and 0 bases from J, with 8 bases between. This CDR3 is 16 amino acids long. In germline, CDR1 is MNHEY, CDR2 SVGAGI. The CDR3 region is CASSYSMTSNTGELFF. The CDR3 nucleotides are TGTGCCAGCAGTTACTCCATGACATCGAACACCGGGGAGCTGTTTTTT.

The chain carries TRBV11-1 and TRBJ2-7, with a tentative D call TRBD2 (6 bases). This CDR3 is 15 amino acids long. The V and J ends lost 2 bases and 3 bases respectively, with 14 bases between them. Germline V CDR1 and CDR2: SGHAT, FQDESV (reference sequence). The CDR3 nucleotides are TGTGCCAGCAGCTTAACGGAGGGCTCCTTCTACGAGCAGTACTTC. Amino acids: CASSLTEGSFYEQYF.

At least ten counts were recorded for this clonotype. The CDR3, as DNA: TGTGCCAGCCAACCCCAGGGTTTGGAAAAACTGTTTTTT. Protein product: CASQPQGLEKLFF. The rearrangement links TRBV28 to TRBJ1-4; TRBD1 might be the D (5 bases). CDR1 is MDHEN, CDR2 SYDVKM, per germline. This CDR3 comprises 13 residues. The V gene lost 8 bases and the J gene lost 8 bases, with 15 bases spanning the gap.

The rearrangement uses TRBV7-2 and TRBJ2-2; 10 bases align to TRBD2. The CDR3 loop spans 17 amino acids. V shed 5 bases, J shed 6 bases, and the junction held 12 bases outside the gene matches. Germline lookup yields CDR1 SGHTA and CDR2 FQGNSA. In DNA form, the CDR3 reads TGTGCCAGCAGCCCGCGGGCTAGCGGGAGCATTTCCGGGGAGCTGTTTTTT. This encodes CASSPRASGSISGELFF.

The J gene is TRBJ2-3, the V gene TRBV19; the D gene is possibly TRBD1 (7 bases). The V gene lost 6 bases and the J gene lost 5 bases, with 18 bases spanning the gap. The V gene's germline CDR1 is LNHDA and CDR2 SQIVND (reference sequence). CDR3 length equals 15 residues. CDR3 in amino acids: CASRSGGGGQDTQYF. CDR3 nucleotide sequence: TGTGCCAGTAGAAGCGGTGGAGGGGGCCAAGATACGCAGTATTTT.

This clonotype has only a few counts. The CDR3 sequence is CSARDQATSNYGYTF. CDR3 bases: TGCAGTGCTAGAGATCAGGCCACCTCTAACTATGGCTACACCTTC. The genes are TRBV20-1 and TRBJ1-2; D is ambiguous. V lost 0 bases, J lost 0 bases, and 11 bases lay in between. CDR3 length: 15 residues. Germline CDR1 reads DFQATT; CDR2 reads SNEGSKA (reference sequence).